The 8 T cell receptor beta chains given below trace back to one sample, sequenced in a study of blood T cell repertoires in COVID-19. Using immunoSEQ multiplex PCR, the repertoire was profiled, and TCRdb retains in-frame clones only, with some absent. The sample carries hundreds of thousands of clones, just under 85% recorded once. Sequencing used peripheral blood. The receptors stem from a man aged 80 or over with acute or convalescent COVID-19.

The rearrangement uses TRBV5-1 and TRBJ2-3; weak D call: TRBD2 (5 bases). Trimming shortened V by 5 bases and J by 2 bases, and 15 bases separated the two germline ends. Germline CDR1 reads SGHRS; CDR2 reads YFSETQ. The CDR3 covers 15 residues. The CDR3 loop is CASRPATEATDTQYF. The CDR3 DNA reads as TGCGCCAGCAGACCAGCTACGGAGGCCACAGATACGCAGTATTTT.

This clone was seen a handful of times. The chain links TRBV7-8 to TRBJ1-5; 9 bases are a match to TRBD1. The trim removed 3 bases at V and 2 bases at J, leaving 5 bases unmatched. This CDR3 comprises 16 residues. CDR1 is SGHVS, CDR2 FQNEAQ, per germline. The CDR3 DNA follows: TGTGCCAGCAGCTTGGGACAGGGTCGCGGCAATCAGCCCCAGCATTTT. Translating it yields CASSLGQGRGNQPQHF.

This clone turned up a few times. The chain carries TRBV15 and TRBJ1-2; D is unresolved. The V end lost 1 base, the J end lost 4 bases, and 7 bases lay between the germline ends. Germline V CDR1 and CDR2: LNHNV, YYDKDF (reference sequence). This CDR3 has 13 amino acids. The CDR3 DNA sequence: TGTGCCACCAGCAGAGGGACTGGCTATGGCTACACCTTC. Translated, it gives CATSRGTGYGYTF.

The chain carries TRBV24-1 and TRBJ1-2, with 8 bases matching TRBD1. The CDR3 spans 18 residues. With V trimmed by 6 bases and J by 4 bases, 18 bases remained unmatched. The germline CDR1 and CDR2 sequences are KGHDR and SFDVKD. DNA of the CDR3: TGTGCCACCAGTCCTTCCCCAGGACAGGGCGAGGGTAGCTATGGCTACACCTTC. It is translated as CATSPSPGQGEGSYGYTF.

The V gene is TRBV13, the J gene TRBJ2-7; D perhaps matches TRBD2 (6 bases). V lost 5 bases and J 7 bases, leaving 15 bases between the germline ends. Germline CDR1 reads PRHDT; CDR2 reads FYEKMQ (reference sequence). The CDR3 runs 13 residues. The CDR3 spells CASSPREGGEQYF. The CDR3, as DNA: TGTGCCAGCAGCCCCCGTGAAGGAGGGGAGCAGTACTTC. The variable domain in full, with the rest retrieved from reference TRBV13 and TRBJ2-7, is AAGVIQSPRHLIKEKRETATLKCYPIPRHDTVYWYQQGPGQDPQFLISFYEKMQSDKGSIPDRFSAQQFSDYHSELNMSSLELGDSALYFCASSPREGGEQYFGPGTRLTVT.

The chain has TRBV7-8 and TRBJ1-5; TRBD1 matches at 9 bases. The CDR3 runs 17 residues. The V gene end was trimmed by 6 bases and the J gene end by 4 bases; junction bases not matched to a gene: 13. Per germline, CDR1 SGHVS and CDR2 FQNEAQ. The CDR3 DNA sequence: TGTGCCAGCAGACCCGGGACAGGGTTAGTACGTAATCAGCCCCAGCATTTT. This codes for CASRPGTGLVRNQPQHF.

The chain combines TRBV27 with TRBJ2-3; D not resolved. The V gene lost 7 bases and the J gene lost 2 bases, with 10 bases spanning the gap. Germline lookup yields CDR1 MNHEY and CDR2 SMNVEV (reference sequence). The CDR3 has 13 amino acids. CDR3 amino acids: CASNRLNTDTQYF. The DNA of the CDR3 is TGTGCCAGCAACCGACTGAACACAGATACGCAGTATTTT.

The genes are TRBV5-1 and TRBJ1-5; weak D call: TRBD1 (5 bases). The ends were cut back, 4 bases at V and 4 bases at J, with 15 bases in the middle. In germline, CDR1 is SGHRS, CDR2 YFSETQ. CDR3 length equals 15 residues. The CDR3 protein is CASSVSGQRNQPQHF. For the CDR3, the DNA is TGCGCCAGCAGCGTTTCAGGGCAGAGAAATCAGCCCCAGCATTTT.